These 14 T cell receptor beta chains share one sample of origin, sequenced in a study of cytomegalovirus exposure and HLA in healthy donors. Only in-frame clones appear in the TCRdb table, and some are missing; sequencing was by immunoSEQ multiplex PCR. The sample contains some 83,000 clones, approximately 94% of which appear only once. The sequenced sample was PBMCs. The receptors derive from a woman under 30 in good health and CMV-seropositive.

The gene calls are TRBV5-1 and TRBJ2-4; the D gene is possibly TRBD2 (5 bases). CDR1 and CDR2 from the germline V gene are SGHRS and YFSETQ. This CDR3 region has 15 residues. V was trimmed by 2 bases and J by 0 bases, leaving 9 bases between them. The CDR3 DNA reads TGCGCCAGCAGCTTCAACGGGGTAGCCAAAAACATTCAGTACTTC. It specifies CASSFNGVAKNIQYF.

The DNA of the CDR3 is TGTGCCAGCACTTCACCGCGGGGCGGGAGGGACACAGATACGCAGTATTTT. Translating it yields CASTSPRGGRDTDTQYF. The chain couples TRBV27 to TRBJ2-3, with 9 bases aligning to TRBD2. Unmatched junction bases numbered 13, after V lost 7 bases and J lost 2 bases. The germline V gene encodes CDR1 MNHEY and CDR2 SMNVEV (reference sequence). This CDR3 has 17 residues.

This chain joins TRBV21-1 and TRBJ2-7; TRBD2 was called by the table and not checked on the DNA. TRBV21-1 is recorded as a pseudogene. This CDR3 spans 14 amino acids. CDR3 coding DNA: TGTGCCAGCAGCAAGGAGGCGTTCAACTACGAGCAGTACTTC. Protein product: CASSKEAFNYEQYF.

V usage is TRBV28 and J usage is TRBJ2-1; a weak D match, TRBD1 (5 bases). The CDR3 has 15 amino acids. Germline CDR1 reads MDHEN; CDR2 reads SYDVKM. Trimming cost V 4 bases and J 2 bases, with 12 bases left between them. The CDR3 coding sequence is TGTGCCAGCAGTTCGCCAGGGCGTCCCTACAATGAGCAGTTCTTC. Residues: CASSSPGRPYNEQFF. Using reference TRBV28 and TRBJ2-1 for the parts outside the CDR3, the full variable domain is DVKVTQSSRYLVKRTGEKVFLECVQDMDHENMFWYRQDPGLGLRLIYFSYDVKMKEKGDIPEGYSVSREKKERFSLILESASTNQTSMYLCASSSPGRPYNEQFFGPGTRLTVL.

This chain connects TRBV7-9 to TRBJ2-7, with a possible D match to TRBD1 (5 bases). Germline V gives CDR1 SEHNR, CDR2 FQNEAQ (reference sequence). V lost 5 bases to trimming and J lost 2 bases, with 13 bases between them. CDR3 length: 14 amino acids. The CDR3 sequence is CASSVAGKPYEQYF. The CDR3 nucleotides read TGTGCCAGCAGCGTGGCAGGGAAACCCTACGAGCAGTACTTC.

The rearrangement uses TRBV5-1 and TRBJ2-1; the match to TRBD2 covers 8 bases. The V and J ends lost 3 bases and 8 bases, in that order; junction bases with no gene match: 10. CDR1 and CDR2 (germline): SGHRS, YFSETQ. This CDR3 is 15 amino acids long. CDR3 nucleotide sequence: TGCGCCAGCAGCTCCTTAGCGGGGTCTCGCCATGAGCAGTTCTTC. Amino acids: CASSSLAGSRHEQFF.

This chain's CDR3 is CSVARESTGELFF. CDR3 bases: TGCAGCGTTGCCCGGGAGTCGACCGGGGAGCTGTTTTTT. V and J are TRBV29-1 and TRBJ2-2; tentatively, D is TRBD2 (6 bases). Germline assignment: CDR1 SQVTM and CDR2 ANQGSEA. V gave up 4 bases and J gave up 5 bases, with 11 bases separating them. The CDR3 contains 13 residues.

This chain connects TRBV7-3 to TRBJ1-3; D gene unclear. The V gene lost 3 bases and the J gene lost 6 bases, with 12 bases spanning the gap. This CDR3 region has 14 residues. Germline CDR1 reads SGHTA; CDR2 reads FQGTGA. The chain's CDR3 is CASSFPELVNTIYF. In DNA form, the CDR3 reads TGTGCCAGCAGCTTTCCGGAGCTTGTAAACACCATATATTTT.

The chain has TRBV15 and TRBJ2-2; TRBD2 matches at 16 bases. The CDR3 is 21 amino acids. The trim removed 0 bases at V and 4 bases at J, leaving 11 bases unmatched. Germline-derived CDR1 and CDR2 are LNHNV and YYDKDF (reference sequence). In nucleotides, the CDR3 is TGTGCCACCAGCAGAGATGTTGAGGGACTAGCGGGAGGGCCGGGCACCGGGGAGCTGTTTTTT. The encoded protein is CATSRDVEGLAGGPGTGELFF.

This chain links TRBV21-1 with TRBJ2-3; TRBD2 is the table's D call and was not checked against the DNA. TRBV21-1 constitutes a pseudogene. CDR3 length: 12 amino acids. CDR3 in amino acids: CASSNTPNTQYF. The DNA of the CDR3 is TGTGCCAGCAGCAATACTCCTAATACGCAGTATTTT.

The genes are TRBV5-1 and TRBJ2-3; D possibly corresponds to TRBD1 (6 bases). V lost 7 bases and J lost 1, with 10 bases in between. Germline CDR1 SGHRS, CDR2 YFSETQ. This CDR3 is built from 13 residues. CDR3: CASRQDGTDTQYF. The CDR3 DNA follows: TGCGCCAGCCGACAGGACGGCACAGATACGCAGTATTTT. Supplemented by reference TRBV5-1 and TRBJ2-3, the full variable domain reads KAGVTQTPRYLIKTRGQQVTLSCSPISGHRSVSWYQQTPGQGLQFLFEYFSETQRNKGNFPGRFSGRQFSNSRSEMNVSTLELGDSALYLCASRQDGTDTQYFGPGTRLTVL.

For the CDR3, the DNA is TGTGCCTCAACCCAGGGGGCTTCCACTGAAGCTTTCTTT. Residues: CASTQGASTEAFF. This chain links TRBV30 with TRBJ1-1, with TRBD1 identical over 8 bases. This CDR3 has 13 amino acids. Looked up from germline, CDR1 is GTSNPN and CDR2 is SVGIG (reference sequence). V gave up 7 bases and J gave up 4 bases; unmatched junction bases: 8.

This sequence joins TRBV28 and TRBJ1-3, with D possibly matching TRBD1 (6 bases). Trimming took 5 bases from V and 3 from J, leaving 14 bases between them. Germline values: CDR1 MDHEN, CDR2 SYDVKM. The CDR3 contains 15 residues. DNA for the CDR3: TGTGCCAGCAGTATATCAGGGGTTATTGGAAACACCATATATTTT. Its protein product is CASSISGVIGNTIYF.

This clone has a single count. V usage is TRBV5-4 and J usage is TRBJ2-3; 12 bases agree with TRBD2. The trim removed 3 bases at V and 2 bases at J, leaving 7 bases unmatched. The CDR3 has 17 residues. The germline V gene has CDR1 SGHNT and CDR2 YYREEE (reference sequence). Here the CDR3 DNA reads TGTGCCAGCAGCTCCCGGACTAGCGGGACGTTCACAGATACGCAGTATTTT. This encodes CASSSRTSGTFTDTQYF.